One sample yielded the 30 T cell receptor beta chains listed below, sequenced in a study of shared clonotypes between healthy human individuals. Naive CD8 cells were CD45RO-negative, positively selected for CCR7, excluding terminally differentiated effector memory CD45RA+ cells. TCRdb keeps only in-frame clones here, not all; method: immunoSEQ multiplex PCR. Of about 2 million clones in the sample, over 85% were seen once. Sequencing input: naive CD8+ T cells sorted from blood. These receptors were obtained from a young man in good health.

The CDR3 loop reads CASSQGTGRAEQYF. Here the CDR3 DNA reads TGTGCCAGCAGCCAAGGGACAGGGCGAGCCGAGCAGTACTTC. The chain recombines TRBV7-9 with TRBJ2-7, with TRBD1 matching over 9 bases. The germline V gene has CDR1 SEHNR and CDR2 FQNEAQ (reference sequence). V was pared by 5 bases and J by 6 bases, with 8 bases of the junction left unmatched. This CDR3 has 14 residues.

The CDR3 DNA is TGTGCCAGCAGCTTTCGGACAGGGGCGGCCACTGAAGCTTTCTTT. As protein: CASSFRTGAATEAFF. The gene calls are TRBV7-8 and TRBJ1-1, with 9 bases lining up with TRBD1. There are 15 residues in the CDR3. Germline V CDR1 and CDR2: SGHVS, FQNEAQ. The V gene end was trimmed by 3 bases and the J gene end by 4 bases; junction bases not matched to a gene: 6. Full variable domain (remainder filled in from reference TRBV7-8 and TRBJ1-1): GAGVSQSPRYKVAKRGQDVALRCDPISGHVSLFWYQQALGQGPEFLTYFQNEAQLDKSGLPSDRFFAERPEGSVSTLKIQRTQQEDSAVYLCASSFRTGAATEAFFGQGTRLTVV.

In nucleotides, the CDR3 is TGTGCCAGCAGTTTTGGGTCCGTGGAGACCCAGTACTTC. This codes for CASSFGSVETQYF. The chain is built from TRBV27 and TRBJ2-5, with unresolved D. The CDR3 spans 13 residues. Germline loops: CDR1 MNHEY, CDR2 SMNVEV (reference sequence). Trimming shortened V by 3 bases and J by 5 bases, and 10 bases separated the two germline ends.

To note about this clone: This sample includes further DNA sequences coding for the same CDR3. The genes are TRBV6-5 and TRBJ1-2; no firm D call. The CDR3 consists of 14 residues. With 5 bases removed from V and 2 bases from J, the gap between germline ends came to 12 bases. The germline V gene encodes CDR1 MNHEY and CDR2 SVGAGI. CDR3: CASSPGGENYGYTF. The CDR3, as DNA: TGTGCCAGCAGTCCCGGCGGTGAGAACTATGGCTACACCTTC.

This chain joins TRBV4-1 and TRBJ2-7; 14 positions agree with TRBD2. V lost 3 bases, J lost 6 bases, and 7 bases stayed unmatched. The CDR3 spans 16 residues. Germline-derived CDR1 and CDR2 are MGHRA and YSYEKL. CDR3 sequence: CASSQGPGLAGAEQYF. In DNA form, the CDR3 reads TGCGCCAGCAGCCAGGGCCCGGGACTAGCGGGAGCCGAGCAGTACTTC.

The chain employs TRBV11-2 and TRBJ1-6; D is perhaps TRBD1 (6 bases). CDR3 size: 16 residues. CDR1 SGHAT and CDR2 FQNNGV come from the germline V gene. V lost 0 bases and J 1 base, leaving 7 bases between the germline ends. Written as DNA, the CDR3 is TGTGCCAGCAGCTTAGAGGGACATTCCTATAATTCACCCCTCCACTTT. Translating it yields CASSLEGHSYNSPLHF. Full variable domain (missing parts from reference TRBV11-2 and TRBJ1-6): EAGVAQSPRYKIIEKRQSVAFWCNPISGHATLYWYQQILGQGPKLLIQFQNNGVVDDSQLPKDRFSAERLKGVDSTLKIQPAKLEDSAVYLCASSLEGHSYNSPLHFGNGTRLTVT.

The CDR3 reads CASSFRARGLNTEAFF. The CDR3 nucleotides are TGTGCCAGCAGCTTCAGGGCTCGAGGCTTGAACACTGAAGCTTTCTTT. This chain joins TRBV5-8 and TRBJ1-1; D perhaps matches TRBD1 (5 bases). Germline V gene sequence: CDR1 SGHTS, CDR2 YDEGEE. V was clipped by 2 bases and J by 0 bases, with 14 bases between them. The CDR3 totals 16 residues.

V is TRBV30 and J is TRBJ2-7; 12 nucleotides align to TRBD2. The CDR3 runs to 15 residues. V lost 2 bases to trimming and J lost 7 bases; unmatched junction nucleotides: 9. Germline CDR1 and CDR2: GTSNPN and SVGIG (reference sequence). CDR3 sequence: CAWSPGLAGPGEQYF. CDR3 DNA: TGTGCCTGGAGTCCGGGACTAGCGGGCCCCGGGGAGCAGTACTTC.

In this sample, this clone turned up once. The chain carries TRBV2 and TRBJ2-7, with TRBD2 matching 9 bases. Per the germline V gene, CDR1 is SNHLY and CDR2 is FYNNEI. V lost 6 bases and J lost 0; bases outside the gene matches: 6. CDR3 length equals 15 residues. In DNA form, the CDR3 reads TGTGCCAGCAGCGATTGGACTAGCGTCTCCTACGAGCAGTACTTC. Encoded protein: CASSDWTSVSYEQYF.

The chain joins TRBV6-6 to TRBJ2-7, with D uncertain. The V gene's germline CDR1 is MNHNY and CDR2 SVGAGI (reference sequence). With 0 bases removed from V and 3 bases from J, the gap between germline ends came to 9 bases. This CDR3 is 14 amino acids long. CDR3: CASSYSISDYEQYF. CDR3 DNA sequence: TGTGCCAGCAGTTACTCGATCTCCGACTACGAGCAGTACTTC.

The genes are TRBV6-5 and TRBJ2-7, with 7 bases that match TRBD1. Germline V CDR1 and CDR2: MNHEY, SVGAGI. The CDR3 extends over 13 amino acids. V gave up 6 bases and J gave up 1 base; unmatched junction bases: 3. The CDR3 loop reads CASRHRGSYEQYF. CDR3 coding DNA: TGTGCCAGCAGACACAGGGGTTCCTACGAGCAGTACTTC.

The chain has TRBV7-9 and TRBJ1-1; D unclear. Trimming shortened V by 5 bases and J by 7 bases, and 8 bases separated the two germline ends. CDR1 is SEHNR, CDR2 FQNEAQ, per germline (reference sequence). The CDR3 consists of 11 residues. The chain's CDR3 is CASSGSVEAFF. The CDR3 DNA sequence: TGTGCCAGCAGCGGCAGCGTTGAAGCTTTCTTT.

This chain links TRBV5-6 with TRBJ1-6; 9 nucleotides agree with TRBD1. The germline gives CDR1 SGHDT, CDR2 YYEEEE. V was pared by 0 bases and J by 0 bases, with 4 bases of the junction left unmatched. This CDR3 contains 18 residues. CDR3 DNA: TGTGCCAGCAGCTTGGGGGGACAGGGTAGCTCCTATAATTCACCCCTCCACTTT. Its protein is CASSLGGQGSSYNSPLHF. The full variable domain, completed using reference TRBV5-6 and TRBJ1-6, is DAGVTQSPTHLIKTRGQQVTLRCSPKSGHDTVSWYQQALGQGPQFIFQYYEEEERQRGNFPDRFSGHQFPNYSSELNVNALLLGDSALYLCASSLGGQGSSYNSPLHFGNGTRLTVT.

Concerning this clone itself: Other DNA sequences of this sample code for an identical CDR3. The J gene is TRBJ2-7, the V gene TRBV5-6; D is uncertain. This CDR3 is built from 11 residues. V lost 0 bases, J lost 6 bases, and 4 bases lay in between. The V gene's germline CDR1 is SGHDT and CDR2 YYEEEE. CDR3 sequence (DNA): TGTGCCAGCAGCTTGGGACCCGAGCAGTACTTC. It codes for CASSLGPEQYF. Full variable domain (rest looked up from reference TRBV5-6 and TRBJ2-7): DAGVTQSPTHLIKTRGQQVTLRCSPKSGHDTVSWYQQALGQGPQFIFQYYEEEERQRGNFPDRFSGHQFPNYSSELNVNALLLGDSALYLCASSLGPEQYFGPGTRLTVT.

This clone has just one count. The V and J genes are TRBV4-3 and TRBJ2-2, with D possibly matching TRBD2 (5 bases). Trimming shortened V by 0 bases and J by 3 bases, and 11 bases separated the two germline ends. Germline V gives CDR1 LGHNA, CDR2 YSLEER. The CDR3 is 16 amino acids. The CDR3 sequence is CASSQEWSGYTGELFF. The CDR3 bases are TGCGCCAGCAGCCAAGAATGGAGCGGTTACACCGGGGAGCTGTTTTTT.

The gene calls are TRBV27 and TRBJ2-3; 10 bases are shared with TRBD2. Germline V CDR1 and CDR2: MNHEY, SMNVEV (reference sequence). V lost 7 bases, J lost 1 base, and 5 bases stayed unmatched. CDR3 length equals 15 residues. The CDR3 region has the DNA TGTGCCAGCATGTCCCTAGCGGGGGGCACAGATACGCAGTATTTT. Translation: CASMSLAGGTDTQYF.

A note on this clone: The same CDR3 is also encoded by other DNA sequences in this sample. The chain links TRBV5-6 to TRBJ2-5, with 15 nucleotides matching TRBD2. V gave up 2 bases and J gave up 4 bases; unmatched junction bases: 3. CDR1 SGHDT and CDR2 YYEEEE come from the germline V gene. The CDR3 totals 16 residues. CDR3 nucleotide sequence: TGTGCCAGCAGCTTAGGACTAGCGGGGGGGCGAGAGACCCAGTACTTC. Amino acids: CASSLGLAGGRETQYF. Filled out from reference TRBV5-6 and TRBJ2-5, the complete variable domain reads DAGVTQSPTHLIKTRGQQVTLRCSPKSGHDTVSWYQQALGQGPQFIFQYYEEEERQRGNFPDRFSGHQFPNYSSELNVNALLLGDSALYLCASSLGLAGGRETQYFGPGTRLLVL.

V gene TRBV9 combines with J gene TRBJ2-5; 14 nucleotides line up with TRBD2. With 3 bases clipped from V and 1 base from J, the junction kept 8 bases outside the gene matches. Germline V CDR1 and CDR2: SGDLS, YYNGEE. This CDR3 has 18 amino acids. CDR3 bases: TGTGCCAGCAGCGACGGACTAGCGGGAGGAATCGCCCAAGAGACCCAGTACTTC. Its protein is CASSDGLAGGIAQETQYF.

The chain combines TRBV2 with TRBJ2-7, with 9 bases fitting TRBD2. After removal of 5 bases from V and 3 bases from J, the junction contained 11 bases not matched to a gene. The CDR3 length is 16 residues. CDR1 is SNHLY, CDR2 FYNNEI, per germline. The CDR3, as DNA: TGTGCCAGCAGTTACTTCGCGGGGGGGGCGGTCTACGAGCAGTACTTC. Translating it yields CASSYFAGGAVYEQYF.

This chain joins TRBV7-9 and TRBJ2-1, with TRBD1 matching 9 bases. J was trimmed by 5 bases and V by 5 bases; bases with no gene match: 16. CDR3 length equals 18 residues. CDR1 is SEHNR and CDR2 is FQNEAQ in the germline V gene (reference sequence). The CDR3 DNA sequence: TGTGCCAGCAGCCAAGAACCCCTTTGGGGACAGGGAAACAATGAGCAGTTCTTC. Amino acid sequence: CASSQEPLWGQGNNEQFF.

V and J are TRBV6-5 and TRBJ2-7; D gene uncertain. Trimming removed 6 bases at V and 3 bases at J, with 18 bases between. Germline loops: CDR1 MNHEY, CDR2 SVGAGI. This CDR3 has 15 residues. The chain's CDR3 is CASSYMTTAVYEQYF. CDR3 in DNA: TGTGCCAGCAGCTACATGACCACCGCTGTCTACGAGCAGTACTTC.

This clone was counted a single time. This sequence joins TRBV6-5 and TRBJ1-2; D is uncertain. Deletions cut 0 bases from V and 3 bases from J, with 8 bases between. Per germline, CDR1 MNHEY and CDR2 SVGAGI. CDR3 length: 14 residues. The CDR3 sequence is CASSYSLTDYGYTF. CDR3 nucleotides: TGTGCCAGCAGTTACTCGCTTACGGACTATGGCTACACCTTC.

This clone was observed a single time. J is TRBJ2-2 and V is TRBV9, with TRBD2 matching 9 bases. The ends lost 0 bases at V and 4 bases at J; junction bases unmatched: 13. This CDR3 has 19 residues. CDR1 is SGDLS and CDR2 is YYNGEE in the germline V gene. The CDR3 bases are TGTGCCAGCAGCGTAGCTACAGCGGGGGGACTGCGAGGCACCGGGGAGCTGTTTTTT. Residues: CASSVATAGGLRGTGELFF.

The CDR3 loop is CASSPGGMDYGYTF. DNA of the CDR3: TGTGCCAGCAGTCCAGGGGGTATGGACTATGGCTACACCTTC. This chain uses TRBV28 with TRBJ1-2, with 7 bases fitting TRBD1. With 5 bases clipped from V and 3 bases from J, the junction kept 6 bases outside the gene matches. Germline V lookup: CDR1 MDHEN, CDR2 SYDVKM. This CDR3 comprises 14 residues.

V usage is TRBV6-5 and J usage is TRBJ1-4, with 8 bases identical to TRBD1. CDR3 size: 15 residues. Germline V lookup: CDR1 MNHEY, CDR2 SVGAGI. The ends lost 7 bases at V and 8 bases at J; junction bases unmatched: 12. The CDR3 here is CASNTGTGSGEKLFF. CDR3 coding DNA: TGTGCCAGCAATACCGGGACAGGTTCTGGCGAAAAACTGTTTTTT.

The gene calls are TRBV5-4 and TRBJ2-2; the D call may be TRBD1 or TRBD2 (5 bases each). The CDR3 loop spans 15 amino acids. Germline CDR1 SGHNT, CDR2 YYREEE (reference sequence). Trimming shortened V by 3 bases and J by 1 base, and 10 bases separated the two germline ends. The CDR3 region is CASSSRDLNTGELFF. The CDR3 nucleotides read TGTGCCAGCAGCTCCCGGGACCTGAACACCGGGGAGCTGTTTTTT.

The chain couples TRBV10-2 to TRBJ2-5; D not certain. CDR3 length equals 14 residues. Trimming pared 1 base from V and 1 base from J, leaving 7 bases between. CDR1 is WSHSY, CDR2 SAAADI, per germline. The CDR3 sequence: CASSELPPQETQYF. CDR3 coding DNA: TGCGCCAGCAGTGAGTTGCCCCCCCAAGAGACCCAGTACTTC.

Comment on this clone: At the DNA level, this CDR3 is encoded by other sequences in the same sample as well. The chain joins TRBV5-4 to TRBJ2-7; possible D gene TRBD1, 6 bases. Trimming removed 3 bases at V and 0 bases at J, with 7 bases between. Germline CDR1 and CDR2: SGHNT and YYREEE (reference sequence). The CDR3 sequence is 13 residues long. The CDR3 nucleotides read TGTGCCAGCAGCTCGGACAGCTCCTACGAGCAGTACTTC. This gives the protein CASSSDSSYEQYF.

The gene calls are TRBV27 and TRBJ2-7; D possibly corresponds to TRBD1 (6 bases). This CDR3 contains 12 residues. Germline V gene sequence: CDR1 MNHEY, CDR2 SMNVEV (reference sequence). V was cut by 3 bases and J by 6 bases, with 9 bases left in between. CDR3 in amino acids: CASSFTGFEQYF. In nucleotides, the CDR3 is TGTGCCAGCAGTTTTACAGGGTTCGAGCAGTACTTC.

The chain uses TRBV2 and TRBJ2-7; D possibly corresponds to TRBD2 (6 bases). V was shortened by 5 bases and J by 3 bases, with 11 bases between the two germline ends. The CDR3 is 13 residues long. Germline V lookup: CDR1 SNHLY, CDR2 FYNNEI. The CDR3 is CASSPGDLYEQYF. The CDR3 coding sequence is TGTGCCAGCAGTCCGGGAGATCTCTACGAGCAGTACTTC.